This TCR beta chain was identified during a study of cytomegalovirus exposure and HLA in healthy donors. Study-wide context: Most donors, 70% to 85% of 398 genotyped, fell in the Caucasian-associated ancestry cluster. Findings and caveats of the study: The Asian-associated ancestry cluster reportedly had fewer N-insertions than the approximately 650-donor mean in a later analysis. Relative to equally common others, HLA-associated TCR beta chains showed greater clonal expansion in a later analysis. Another analysis was done later, and it associated more than 15,000 TCR beta sequences with HLA alleles at 0.05 false discovery rate.

60 Vbeta and 13 Jbeta primers were used in PCR. Assay: immunoSEQ multiplex PCR; the TCRdb copy retains only in-frame clones and omits some. The sample yields roughly 200,000 clones, approximately 80% seen once. Of note for this clone: What it binds is unknown.

This CDR3 region has 13 residues. The junction had 0 bases not matched to a gene; V was cut back by 3 bases and J by 1 base. Germline CDR1 reads SGDLS; CDR2 reads YYNGEE. The source is a boy aged 2 to 10 in good health and CMV-seronegative. The J gene is TRBJ1-1, the V gene TRBV9, with TRBD1 matching 7 bases. The specimen sequenced was PBMCs. This chain's CDR3 is CASSAGGNTEAFF. In DNA form, the CDR3 reads TGTGCCAGCAGCGCAGGGGGGAACACTGAAGCTTTCTTT.